Shown below are 13 T cell receptor beta chains from a single sample sequenced in a study of brain T cells in children with intractable seizures. The assay was immunoSEQ multiplex PCR, and TCRdb's table has in-frame clones only and misses some. Here the sample spans 110,000 or so clones, under 95% being singletons. This specimen consisted of peripheral blood, obtained at surgery. The receptors shown here come from a boy under two years old with hemimegalencephaly and intractable seizures.

The rearrangement links TRBV7-9 to TRBJ2-1; D unresolved. The CDR3 has 14 amino acids. The V gene's germline CDR1 is SEHNR and CDR2 FQNEAQ (reference sequence). V shed 2 bases and J shed 2 bases, with 7 bases lying between them. DNA for the CDR3: TGTGCCAGCAGCTTAATAAACCCCTACAATGAGCAGTTCTTC. Protein sequence: CASSLINPYNEQFF.

The gene calls are TRBV29-1 and TRBJ2-4; D uncertain. The CDR3 is 13 amino acids. CDR1 is SQVTM, CDR2 ANQGSEA, per germline. V shed 5 bases and J shed 0 bases, with 8 bases lying between them. The CDR3 region is CSVSLLAKNIQYF. CDR3 nucleotide sequence: TGCAGCGTTTCTCTGCTAGCCAAAAACATTCAGTACTTC.

The rearrangement joins TRBV6-5 to TRBJ2-3; D remains unclear. The CDR3 spans 15 residues. V was clipped by 8 bases and J by 2 bases, with 17 bases between them. Germline CDR1 and CDR2: MNHEY and SVGAGI. CDR3 nucleotides: TGTGCCAGCCGGGTTGTCTCCACCTACACAGATACGCAGTATTTT. Translated, it gives CASRVVSTYTDTQYF.

The rearrangement joins TRBV28 to TRBJ2-5, with TRBD2 identical over 12 bases. Looked up from germline, CDR1 is MDHEN and CDR2 is SYDVKM. The length of the CDR3 is 15 residues. Trimming took 2 bases from V and 2 from J; bases not matched to a gene: 0. The CDR3, as DNA: TGTGCCAGCAGTTTACTAGCGGGAGGGCAAGAGACCCAGTACTTC. Translated, it gives CASSLLAGGQETQYF.

The genes are TRBV6-5 and TRBJ2-1; 11 bases match TRBD2. Germline CDR1 and CDR2: MNHEY and SVGAGI. There are 15 residues in the CDR3. V shed 6 bases, J shed 2 bases, and the junction held 3 bases outside the gene matches. The chain's CDR3 is CASRLAGGPYNEQFF. In nucleotides, the CDR3 is TGTGCCAGCAGGTTAGCGGGAGGGCCCTACAATGAGCAGTTCTTC.

V usage is TRBV4-1 and J usage is TRBJ2-7, with TRBD1 identical over 7 bases. The CDR3 is made up of 13 amino acids. V shed 5 bases and J 7 bases; nucleotides not matched to a gene: 8. Germline loops: CDR1 MGHRA, CDR2 YSYEKL. The DNA for the CDR3 is TGCGCCAGCAGCAGGGGGCGATTTACTGAGCAGTACTTC. It encodes CASSRGRFTEQYF.

The rearrangement links TRBV29-1 to TRBJ1-2; 11 nucleotides agree with TRBD1. Trimming took 4 bases from V and 5 from J; bases not matched to a gene: 12. The germline CDR1 and CDR2 sequences are SQVTM and ANQGSEA. CDR3 length: 16 residues. The DNA of the CDR3 is TGCAGCGTTGTGGCTCCCGGGACAGGGGGAGAATATGGCTACACCTTC. This codes for CSVVAPGTGGEYGYTF.

The rearrangement links TRBV15 to TRBJ1-2; 8 nucleotides match TRBD1. This CDR3 is built from 15 residues. In germline, CDR1 is LNHNV, CDR2 YYDKDF (reference sequence). J gave up 5 bases and V 5 bases, and 10 bases lay outside the gene matches. CDR3: CATSRGQGGGYGYTF. The CDR3 coding sequence is TGTGCCACCAGCCGCGGACAGGGTGGGGGGTATGGCTACACCTTC. Supplemented by reference TRBV15 and TRBJ1-2, the full variable domain reads DAMVIQNPRYQVTQFGKPVTLSCSQTLNHNVMYWYQQKSSQAPKLLFHYYDKDFNNEADTPDNFQSRRPNTSFCFLDIRSPGLGDTAMYLCATSRGQGGGYGYTFGSGTRLTVV.

V and J are TRBV10-3 and TRBJ2-7; TRBD2 is a possible D gene (6 bases). Germline CDR1 reads ENHRY; CDR2 reads SYGVKD. CDR3 length: 11 residues. The V end was cut by 4 bases, the J end by 6 bases, with 7 bases between. For the CDR3, the DNA is TGTGCCATCAGTGCGGAGGGCGAGCAGTACTTC. This gives the protein CAISAEGEQYF.

The V gene is TRBV5-4, the J gene TRBJ1-2, with D maybe TRBD1 (6 bases). The CDR3 is 16 residues long. Per the germline V gene, CDR1 is SGHNT and CDR2 is YYREEE (reference sequence). V was shortened by 4 bases and J by 0 bases, with 16 bases between the two germline ends. The CDR3 is CASSPGQFIANYGYTF. The CDR3 region has the DNA TGTGCCAGCAGCCCTGGACAGTTCATAGCTAACTATGGCTACACCTTC.

As DNA, the CDR3 is TGCGCCAGCAGCTTGGTAACTAGCGGGACCTACGAGCAGTACTTC. This sequence encodes CASSLVTSGTYEQYF. The chain links TRBV5-1 to TRBJ2-7; 10 nucleotides match TRBD2. Germline CDR1 is SGHRS and CDR2 is YFSETQ. V shed 0 bases and J 2 bases; nucleotides not matched to a gene: 2. This CDR3 has 15 residues.

The J gene is TRBJ2-1, the V gene TRBV20-1, with a possible D match to TRBD2 (6 bases). The CDR3 consists of 15 residues. The germline V gene encodes CDR1 DFQATT and CDR2 SNEGSKA (reference sequence). V shed 3 bases and J shed 4 bases, with 16 bases lying between them. CDR3 bases: TGCAGTGCTAGTGGGGGGATAGCGGCTTACAATGAGCAGTTCTTC. Its translation: CSASGGIAAYNEQFF.

V usage is TRBV7-9 and J usage is TRBJ2-7; 12 bases are shared with TRBD2. Germline V gene lookup returns CDR1 SEHNR and CDR2 FQNEAQ (reference sequence). V shed 4 bases, J shed 2 bases, and the junction held 0 bases outside the gene matches. This CDR3 has 14 amino acids. As DNA, the CDR3 is TGTGCCAGCAGCTCTAGCGGGAGGGCCTACGAGCAGTACTTC. It translates to CASSSSGRAYEQYF. The full variable domain, in which reference TRBV7-9 and TRBJ2-7 provide the parts outside the CDR3, is DTGVSQNPRHKITKRGQNVTFRCDPISEHNRLYWYRQTLGQGPEFLTYFQNEAQLEKSRLLSDRFSAERPKGSFSTLEIQRTEQGDSAMYLCASSSSGRAYEQYFGPGTRLTVT.